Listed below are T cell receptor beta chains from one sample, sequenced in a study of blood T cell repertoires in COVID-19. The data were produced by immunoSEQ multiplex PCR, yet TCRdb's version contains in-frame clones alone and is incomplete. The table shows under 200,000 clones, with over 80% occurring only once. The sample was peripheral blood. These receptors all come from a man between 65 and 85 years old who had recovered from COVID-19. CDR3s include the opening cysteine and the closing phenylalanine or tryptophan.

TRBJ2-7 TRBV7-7 CASSTGQGNYEQYF
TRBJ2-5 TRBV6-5 CASSFQETQYF
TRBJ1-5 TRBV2 CASSVDRVNQPQHF
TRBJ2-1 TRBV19 CASSISSGRILYNEQFF
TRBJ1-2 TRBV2 CASTEDRVDGYTF
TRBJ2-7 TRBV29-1 CSPEKQGGSGSRHEQYF
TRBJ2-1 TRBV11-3 CASSLDRFSSYNEQFF
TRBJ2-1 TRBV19 CASQLAGGPNNEQFF
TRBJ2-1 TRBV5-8 CASSLAGAKQFF
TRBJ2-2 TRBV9 CASSLLTGASHGELFF
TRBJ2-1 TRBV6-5 CASTPPGGSYNEQFF
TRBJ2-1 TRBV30 CAWSFGQGVAQFF
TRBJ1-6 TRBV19 CASSVGTANSPLHF
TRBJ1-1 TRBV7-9 CASSLESKGAPAFF
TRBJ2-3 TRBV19 CASSIEDTTDTQYF
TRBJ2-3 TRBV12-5 CASGLRVADTQYF
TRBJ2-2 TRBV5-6 CASSLRIAGVNTGELFF
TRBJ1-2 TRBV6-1 CASSETGFLAGYTF
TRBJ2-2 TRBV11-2 CASSYNRQGGTGELFF
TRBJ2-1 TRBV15 CATGDRGISYNEQFF
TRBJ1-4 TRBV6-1 CASSEGQGSGKLFF
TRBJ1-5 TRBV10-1 CASSEGQGYNQPQHF
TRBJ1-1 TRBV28 CASRFGEVEAFF
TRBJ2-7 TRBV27 CASSLLTSGSSYEQYF
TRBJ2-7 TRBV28 CASGSGTSGSREQYF
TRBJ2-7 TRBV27 CASSPHESPGIYEQYF
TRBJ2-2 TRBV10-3 CAIRGTENTGELFF
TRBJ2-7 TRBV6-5 CASTIDYEQYF
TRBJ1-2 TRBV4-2 CASSQELSGEFGYTF
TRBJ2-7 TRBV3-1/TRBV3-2 CASSQEIGSVHEQYF
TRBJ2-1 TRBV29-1 CSVPLAASYNEQFF
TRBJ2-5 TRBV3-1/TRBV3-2 CASSFTGGPETQYF
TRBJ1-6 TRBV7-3 CASSSDRYNSPLHF
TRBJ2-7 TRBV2 CASSERVQYF
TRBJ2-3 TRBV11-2 CASRGTSGSTDTQYF
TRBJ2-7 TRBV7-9 CACSTGERRSSYEQYF
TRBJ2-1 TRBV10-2 CASRVPGVNNEQFF
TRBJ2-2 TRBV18 CASSTYTGELFF
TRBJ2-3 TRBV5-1 CASSLQTSTDTQYF
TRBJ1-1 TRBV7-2 CASSPTGGGTEAFF
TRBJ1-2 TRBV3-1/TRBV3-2 CASSQDVEGTYTF
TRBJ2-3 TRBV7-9 CASRGLAGGNTDTQYF
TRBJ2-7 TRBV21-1 CASGGLRYEQYF
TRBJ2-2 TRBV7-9 CASSVSSGRGTGELFF
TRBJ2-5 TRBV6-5 CASRWTGGETQYF
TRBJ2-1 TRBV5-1 CASSSRLAGADEQFF
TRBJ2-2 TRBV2 CASRQTTGVPGELFF
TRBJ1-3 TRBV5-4 CASSTGQGAISGNTIYF
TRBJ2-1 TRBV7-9 CASSPRLDSYNEQFF
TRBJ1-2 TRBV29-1 CSVTGQGNYYGYTF
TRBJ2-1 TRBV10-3 CAISEDRGFDNEQFF
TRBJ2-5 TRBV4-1 CASSQDPPRREIAETQYF
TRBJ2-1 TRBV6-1 CASSESSGSFSYNEQFF
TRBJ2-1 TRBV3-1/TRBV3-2 CASSLGQGANNEQFF